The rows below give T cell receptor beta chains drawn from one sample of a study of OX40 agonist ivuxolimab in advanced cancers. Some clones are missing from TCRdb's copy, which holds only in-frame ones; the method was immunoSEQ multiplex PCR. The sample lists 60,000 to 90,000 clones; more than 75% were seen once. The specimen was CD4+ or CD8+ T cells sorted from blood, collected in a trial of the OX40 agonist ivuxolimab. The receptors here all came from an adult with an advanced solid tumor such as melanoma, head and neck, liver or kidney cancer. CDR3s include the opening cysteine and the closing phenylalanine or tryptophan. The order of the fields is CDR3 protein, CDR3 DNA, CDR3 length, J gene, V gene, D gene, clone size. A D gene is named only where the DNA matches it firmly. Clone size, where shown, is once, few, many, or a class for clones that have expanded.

CDR3 protein: CASSLTGYEQYF
CDR3 DNA: TGTGCCAGTAGTTTGACTGGTTACGAGCAGTACTTC
CDR3 length: 12
J gene: TRBJ2-7
V gene: TRBV19
D gene: .
clone size: .

CDR3 protein: CASSLVLGQGIYEQFF
CDR3 DNA: TGTGCCAGCAGCTTGGTATTGGGACAGGGGATTTATGAGCAGTTCTTC
CDR3 length: 16
J gene: TRBJ2-1
V gene: TRBV13
D gene: TRBD1
clone size: .

CDR3 protein: CASSLRGGGVTDTQYF
CDR3 DNA: TGTGCCAGCAGCCTACGTGGGGGTGGTGTCACAGATACGCAGTATTTT
CDR3 length: 16
J gene: TRBJ2-3
V gene: TRBV7-7
D gene: .
clone size: .

CDR3 protein: CASSPRTGSNQPQHF
CDR3 DNA: TGTGCCAGCTCACCTAGGACAGGGAGCAATCAGCCCCAGCATTTT
CDR3 length: 15
J gene: TRBJ1-5
V gene: TRBV18
D gene: TRBD1
clone size: .

CDR3 protein: CASSPEPGTYNSPLHF
CDR3 DNA: TGTGCCAGCAGCCCTGAGCCGGGGACCTATAATTCACCCCTCCACTTT
CDR3 length: 16
J gene: TRBJ1-6
V gene: TRBV4-2
D gene: .
clone size: .

CDR3 protein: CASSLGLAGSSYNEQFF
CDR3 DNA: TGCGCCAGCAGCCTTGGACTAGCGGGGAGCTCCTACAATGAGCAGTTCTTC
CDR3 length: 17
J gene: TRBJ2-1
V gene: TRBV4-3
D gene: TRBD2
clone size: .

CDR3 protein: CAVLGGTVTEAFF
CDR3 DNA: TGTGCCGTGCTCGGGGGGACGGTTACTGAAGCTTTCTTT
CDR3 length: 13
J gene: TRBJ1-1
V gene: TRBV28
D gene: .
clone size: .

CDR3 protein: CASSILSGADTQYF
CDR3 DNA: TGTGCCAGCAGCATCCTGAGCGGGGCAGATACGCAGTATTTT
CDR3 length: 14
J gene: TRBJ2-3
V gene: TRBV9
D gene: TRBD2
clone size: .

CDR3 protein: CTVERGYTGELFF
CDR3 DNA: TGCACCGTTGAACGGGGTTACACCGGGGAGCTGTTTTTT
CDR3 length: 13
J gene: TRBJ2-2
V gene: TRBV29-1
D gene: .
clone size: .

CDR3 protein: CSDRGGFTEAFF
CDR3 DNA: TGCAGCGATCGAGGCGGATTCACTGAAGCTTTCTTT
CDR3 length: 12
J gene: TRBJ1-1
V gene: TRBV29-1
D gene: .
clone size: .

CDR3 protein: CASSLARGEYNEQFF
CDR3 DNA: TGTGCCAGCAGCTTGGCCAGGGGGGAATACAATGAGCAGTTCTTC
CDR3 length: 15
J gene: TRBJ2-1
V gene: TRBV5-4
D gene: .
clone size: .

CDR3 protein: CVRSPGQQDMNTEAFF
CDR3 DNA: TGTGTCAGAAGCCCTGGACAGCAAGATATGAACACTGAAGCTTTCTTT
CDR3 length: 16
J gene: TRBJ1-1
V gene: TRBV7-5
D gene: .
clone size: .

CDR3 protein: CASGRRDSEPYEQYF
CDR3 DNA: TGTGCCAGCGGACGAAGGGACAGTGAGCCCTACGAGCAGTACTTC
CDR3 length: 15
J gene: TRBJ2-7
V gene: TRBV9
D gene: TRBD1
clone size: once

CDR3 protein: CASSSGQGAGETQYF
CDR3 DNA: TGTGCCAGCAGCTCCGGACAGGGGGCGGGAGAGACCCAGTACTTC
CDR3 length: 15
J gene: TRBJ2-5
V gene: TRBV5-6
D gene: TRBD1
clone size: .

CDR3 protein: CASSPEGPNEQFF
CDR3 DNA: TGTGCCAGCAGCCCCGAGGGGCCGAATGAGCAGTTCTTC
CDR3 length: 13
J gene: TRBJ2-1
V gene: TRBV7-3
D gene: .
clone size: .

CDR3 protein: CASSPPGQTGANVLTF
CDR3 DNA: TGCGCCAGCAGCCCTCCCGGACAGACTGGGGCCAACGTCCTGACTTTC
CDR3 length: 16
J gene: TRBJ2-6
V gene: TRBV5-1
D gene: .
clone size: .

CDR3 protein: CAWNRQGEAFF
CDR3 DNA: TGTGCCTGGAACCGACAGGGTGAGGCTTTCTTT
CDR3 length: 11
J gene: TRBJ1-1
V gene: TRBV30
D gene: TRBD1
clone size: .

CDR3 protein: CASSLRFAAGGTQETQYF
CDR3 DNA: TGTGCCAGCAGCTTAAGGTTCGCAGCGGGGGGCACCCAAGAGACCCAGTACTTC
CDR3 length: 18
J gene: TRBJ2-5
V gene: TRBV7-2
D gene: TRBD2
clone size: .

CDR3 protein: CASSLVGGSYEQYF
CDR3 DNA: TGCGCCAGCAGCTTGGTTGGCGGTTCCTACGAGCAGTACTTC
CDR3 length: 14
J gene: TRBJ2-7
V gene: TRBV5-1
D gene: .
clone size: .

CDR3 protein: CASSVAICTSGGYEQYF
CDR3 DNA: TGTGCCAGCAGCGTAGCAATCTGTACTAGCGGGGGGTACGAGCAGTACTTC
CDR3 length: 17
J gene: TRBJ2-7
V gene: TRBV9
D gene: TRBD2
clone size: .

CDR3 protein: CASSSSASNQPQHF
CDR3 DNA: TGTGCCAGCAGTAGCAGCGCTTCAAATCAGCCCCAGCATTTT
CDR3 length: 14
J gene: TRBJ1-5
V gene: TRBV6-5
D gene: .
clone size: .

CDR3 protein: CASSTPRGGSNYGYTF
CDR3 DNA: TGTGCCAGCAGCACCCCCAGGGGCGGATCTAACTATGGCTACACCTTC
CDR3 length: 16
J gene: TRBJ1-2
V gene: TRBV14
D gene: .
clone size: .

CDR3 protein: CSVESRLAKNIQYF
CDR3 DNA: TGCAGCGTTGAAAGTCGTTTAGCCAAAAACATTCAGTACTTC
CDR3 length: 14
J gene: TRBJ2-4
V gene: TRBV29-1
D gene: .
clone size: once

CDR3 protein: CASSHGTHEKLFF
CDR3 DNA: TGTGCCAGCAGCCACGGGACTCATGAAAAACTGTTTTTT
CDR3 length: 13
J gene: TRBJ1-4
V gene: TRBV7-9
D gene: .
clone size: .

CDR3 protein: CASRMVTGGQETQYF
CDR3 DNA: TGCGCCAGCAGGATGGTGACAGGGGGCCAAGAGACCCAGTACTTC
CDR3 length: 15
J gene: TRBJ2-5
V gene: TRBV5-1
D gene: TRBD1
clone size: .

CDR3 protein: CASSPTGFNEKLFF
CDR3 DNA: TGTGCCAGCAGCCCCACAGGGTTTAATGAAAAACTGTTTTTT
CDR3 length: 14
J gene: TRBJ1-4
V gene: TRBV7-8
D gene: .
clone size: .

CDR3 protein: CASSVTSGGAGGPDTQYF
CDR3 DNA: TGCGCCAGCAGCGTGACTAGCGGGGGGGCCGGAGGGCCAGATACGCAGTATTTT
CDR3 length: 18
J gene: TRBJ2-3
V gene: TRBV5-1
D gene: TRBD2
clone size: once

CDR3 protein: CASSSMLGETQYF
CDR3 DNA: TGTGCCAGCAGCTCGATGCTGGGCGAGACCCAGTACTTC
CDR3 length: 13
J gene: TRBJ2-5
V gene: TRBV11-3
D gene: .
clone size: .

CDR3 protein: CASSYSTGGGQETQYF
CDR3 DNA: TGTGCCAGCAGTTACTCGACAGGGGGAGGGCAAGAGACCCAGTACTTC
CDR3 length: 16
J gene: TRBJ2-5
V gene: TRBV6-5
D gene: TRBD1
clone size: .

CDR3 protein: CAIGQATGELFF
CDR3 DNA: TGTGCCATCGGACAGGCCACCGGGGAGCTGTTTTTT
CDR3 length: 12
J gene: TRBJ2-2
V gene: TRBV10-3
D gene: TRBD1
clone size: .

CDR3 protein: CASSQGLRNNEQFF
CDR3 DNA: TGCGCCAGCAGCCAAGGATTACGTAACAATGAGCAGTTCTTC
CDR3 length: 14
J gene: TRBJ2-1
V gene: TRBV4-3
D gene: .
clone size: .

CDR3 protein: CASSSLAGAHNEQFF
CDR3 DNA: TGTGCCAGCAGTTCACTAGCGGGGGCCCACAATGAGCAGTTCTTC
CDR3 length: 15
J gene: TRBJ2-1
V gene: TRBV28
D gene: TRBD2
clone size: once

CDR3 protein: CASSLEAGGRGEQFF
CDR3 DNA: TGCGCCAGCAGCTTGGAGGCAGGGGGGCGCGGTGAGCAGTTCTTC
CDR3 length: 15
J gene: TRBJ2-1
V gene: TRBV5-1
D gene: .
clone size: .

CDR3 protein: CASSIGAGISGNTIYF
CDR3 DNA: TGTGCCAGTAGTATCGGGGCAGGAATCTCTGGAAACACCATATATTTT
CDR3 length: 16
J gene: TRBJ1-3
V gene: TRBV19
D gene: .
clone size: .

CDR3 protein: CASSLIGGHYEQYF
CDR3 DNA: TGTGCCAGCAGCTTAATCGGGGGCCACTACGAGCAGTACTTC
CDR3 length: 14
J gene: TRBJ2-7
V gene: TRBV7-2
D gene: .
clone size: .

CDR3 protein: CASSSPLSGGYTF
CDR3 DNA: TGTGCCAGCAGTTCACCACTCTCAGGAGGCTACACCTTC
CDR3 length: 13
J gene: TRBJ1-2
V gene: TRBV6-5
D gene: .
clone size: .

CDR3 protein: CASSSRGMNTEAFF
CDR3 DNA: TGTGCCAGCAGTTCCCGGGGGATGAACACTGAAGCTTTCTTT
CDR3 length: 14
J gene: TRBJ1-1
V gene: TRBV28
D gene: .
clone size: once

CDR3 protein: CASSRGQGDSGPGELFF
CDR3 DNA: TGTGCCAGCAGCCGGGGACAGGGGGACTCTGGACCCGGGGAGCTGTTTTTT
CDR3 length: 17
J gene: TRBJ2-2
V gene: TRBV7-6
D gene: TRBD1
clone size: .

CDR3 protein: CATSRVRGAAEAFF
CDR3 DNA: TGTGCCACCAGCAGAGTACGGGGGGCAGCTGAAGCTTTCTTT
CDR3 length: 14
J gene: TRBJ1-1
V gene: TRBV15
D gene: .
clone size: .

CDR3 protein: CASSLGQGSYNEQFF
CDR3 DNA: TGTGCCAGCAGCTTGGGACAGGGATCCTACAATGAGCAGTTCTTC
CDR3 length: 15
J gene: TRBJ2-1
V gene: TRBV7-2
D gene: TRBD1
clone size: .

CDR3 protein: CASSLSGAYEQYF
CDR3 DNA: TGTGCCAGCAGCTTATCCGGAGCCTACGAGCAGTACTTC
CDR3 length: 13
J gene: TRBJ2-7
V gene: TRBV5-6
D gene: .
clone size: .

CDR3 protein: CASTQGEQYF
CDR3 DNA: TGTGCCAGCACCCAAGGGGAGCAGTACTTC
CDR3 length: 10
J gene: TRBJ2-4
V gene: TRBV27
D gene: .
clone size: .

CDR3 protein: CASSAGALRSYNSPLHF
CDR3 DNA: TGTGCCAGCAGCGCCGGTGCTTTAAGGTCCTATAATTCACCCCTCCACTTT
CDR3 length: 17
J gene: TRBJ1-6
V gene: TRBV9
D gene: .
clone size: .

CDR3 protein: CASSLADSWGGYTF
CDR3 DNA: TGCGCCAGCAGCTTGGCCGACAGCTGGGGCGGCTACACCTTC
CDR3 length: 14
J gene: TRBJ1-2
V gene: TRBV5-1
D gene: .
clone size: few

CDR3 protein: CASSQDLGRETEKLFF
CDR3 DNA: TGTGCCAGCAGCCAAGATCTCGGCAGGGAGACTGAAAAACTGTTTTTT
CDR3 length: 16
J gene: TRBJ1-4
V gene: TRBV14
D gene: .
clone size: few

CDR3 protein: CASSQPGTGGFATNEKLFF
CDR3 DNA: TGTGCCAGCAGCCAACCCGGGACAGGGGGTTTTGCAACTAATGAAAAACTGTTTTTT
CDR3 length: 19
J gene: TRBJ1-4
V gene: TRBV14
D gene: TRBD1
clone size: .

CDR3 protein: CASSFGASNEKLFF
CDR3 DNA: TGTGCCAGCAGCTTTGGGGCGTCTAATGAAAAACTGTTTTTT
CDR3 length: 14
J gene: TRBJ1-4
V gene: TRBV7-9
D gene: .
clone size: .

CDR3 protein: CASSPAGTAFLTGELFF
CDR3 DNA: TGTGCCAGCAGCCCCGCCGGGACAGCCTTCCTCACCGGGGAGCTGTTTTTT
CDR3 length: 17
J gene: TRBJ2-2
V gene: TRBV7-7
D gene: TRBD1
clone size: .

CDR3 protein: CASSGTGGFNQPQHF
CDR3 DNA: TGTGCCAGCAGTGGGACAGGGGGGTTCAATCAGCCCCAGCATTTT
CDR3 length: 15
J gene: TRBJ1-5
V gene: TRBV25-1
D gene: TRBD1
clone size: .

CDR3 protein: CASSKGTRGYNEQFF
CDR3 DNA: TGTGCCAGCAGCAAAGGGACTAGAGGGTACAATGAGCAGTTCTTC
CDR3 length: 15
J gene: TRBJ2-1
V gene: TRBV7-2
D gene: TRBD2
clone size: few

CDR3 protein: CASSFRDRGTYEQYF
CDR3 DNA: TGTGCCAGCAGTTTCCGGGACAGGGGTACCTACGAGCAGTACTTC
CDR3 length: 15
J gene: TRBJ2-7
V gene: TRBV6-5
D gene: TRBD1
clone size: .

CDR3 protein: CASSSVGAGIDTQYF
CDR3 DNA: TGTGCCAGCAGCTCGGTTGGAGCGGGAATAGATACGCAGTATTTT
CDR3 length: 15
J gene: TRBJ2-3
V gene: TRBV5-5
D gene: TRBD2
clone size: once

CDR3 protein: CASSGGGTDTQYF
CDR3 DNA: TGTGCCTCTAGCGGTGGGGGCACAGATACGCAGTATTTT
CDR3 length: 13
J gene: TRBJ2-3
V gene: TRBV7-2
D gene: TRBD2
clone size: .

CDR3 protein: CASSLAKSRGHTEAFF
CDR3 DNA: TGTGCCAGCAGCTTAGCGAAGTCCAGGGGCCACACTGAAGCTTTCTTT
CDR3 length: 16
J gene: TRBJ1-1
V gene: TRBV7-2
D gene: .
clone size: .